The entry below gives a single T cell receptor beta chain sequence along with its context. The count of this clone is one. What this receptor recognizes is not known. Base qualities are not recorded, but no much larger clone differs from it by a single base. Trimmed from V: 5 bases; trimmed from J: 3 bases; junction bases lacking a gene match: 6. There are 16 amino acids in the CDR3, from cysteine to phenylalanine inclusive. The sequence is cut down to CDR3 DNA, 48 bases in frame from base 1. CDR1 and CDR2, per the germline V gene, are SGHTS and YDEGEE. TCRbeta CDR3 regions were amplified from genomic DNA by means of the immunoSEQ Assay, a bias-controlled multiplex PCR. As for the original processing: Nucleated cell counts per sample were estimated from amplification of reference gene primers within the assay. To quantify the absolute abundance of each unique TCRbeta CDR3 rearrangement, sequence reads were collapsed and filtered. For each sample, productive Simpson clonality was calculated as the square root of Simpson's diversity index across productive rearrangements. This is the immuneACCESS table as TCRdb keeps it, with only in-frame sequences that have V and J called. A part of the clones is gone; compared with another copy, unresolved V genes explain less than half, and the rest is unexplained. V, J and clone size were drawn from that table, and D and trimming were deduced from the DNA. The sample data list fewer than 250,000 clones, and over 80% of these were observed just once. Of the sample, around 3.8% falls within the top ten clones.

Participants in the prospective study were aged about 18 to 95 years, lived in about two dozen United States geographic areas, and enrolled through a virtual design. Cohort assignment in the prospective study relied on participant-reported clinical history from a screening survey and a study questionnaire. A participant counted as exposed if, within 2 weeks of entering the study, that participant had been in contact with someone who had a PCR-confirmed or clinician-diagnosed COVID-19 case. Mobile phlebotomists in the prospective study collected whole blood, serum and a nasopharyngeal or oropharyngeal swab from every participant. Prospective study participants could optionally give additional blood draws and questionnaires over an approximately 2-month period. Before DNA extraction, prospective study blood samples were shipped either frozen or at room temperature. This specimen belongs to a study of blood T cell repertoires in COVID-19 (TCRdb year 2020). For the study in its entirety: Samples covering the acute and convalescent phases of COVID-19 were provided by collaborators in the United States, Italy and Spain. The prospective study material was composed of cDNA or gDNA derived from T cells, B-cell-depleted T cells, or PBMCs. Samples came from the ongoing ImmuneRACE study (first 160 participants) plus 1,254 subjects from 6 global collaborators. Sample metadata almost always included a de-identified subject ID, COVID-19 status, age in years and sex. HLA class I and class II types, where available, came from metadata supplied by the sample provider rather than from assay-based typing. A freely available public database, intended as a resource for researchers studying the immune response to SARS-CoV-2, is where the repertoires were released. Subjects who had been exposed to COVID-19, were actively infected with it, or had recovered from it provided the deeply sampled blood TCRbeta repertoires that made up the dataset.

General study outcomes and caveats: Clinical and demographic metadata were provided uncurated, with the amount varying by source and participant.

The chain links TRBV5-8 with TRBJ2-1, with 12 bases aligning to TRBD2. Material for sequencing was PBMCs or T cells enriched from blood (not recorded which). The receptor's source is a woman aged 30 to 39 who had been exposed to COVID-19. The DNA is as follows: TGTGCCAGCAGGCGTCCACTAGCGGGGGGCTACAATGAGCAGTTCTTC. Its protein is CASRRPLAGGYNEQFF. Reference TRBV5-8 and TRBJ2-1 proteins supply the regions before and after the CDR3; the full variable domain is: EAGVTQSPTHLIKTRGQQATLRCSPISGHTSVYWYQQALGLGLQFLLWYDEGEERNRGNFPPRFSGRQFPNYSSELNVNALELEDSALYLCASRRPLAGGYNEQFFGPGTRLTVL.